Listed below are T cell receptor beta chains from one sample, sequenced in a study of shared clonotypes between healthy human individuals. The data were produced by immunoSEQ multiplex PCR, yet TCRdb's version contains in-frame clones alone and is incomplete. This table holds fewer than 500,000 clones, about 79% found once. Material for sequencing was PBMCs. The receptors were gathered from a woman between 35 and 50 years old in good health. Some clones in this sample may be carry-over from other donors' samples. Both conserved end residues are part of each CDR3. The order of the fields is D gene, J gene, clone size, V gene, CDR3 protein, CDR3 DNA. D genes are given only for firm matches. Only part of the rows carry a size: once, few, many, or a class if the clone is expanded.

TRBD2 TRBJ2-1 - TRBV7-9 CASSPLGTSNYNEQFF TGTGCCAGCAGCCCGCTAGGGACTAGCAACTACAATGAGCAGTTCTTC
TRBD1 TRBJ2-1 - TRBV28 CASSQGARTNEQFF TGTGCCAGCAGCCAGGGGGCGCGGACAAATGAGCAGTTCTTC
- TRBJ2-5 - TRBV18 CASSPTGQAETQYF TGTGCCAGCTCACCAACGGGGCAAGCGGAGACCCAGTACTTC
- TRBJ1-4 - TRBV7-2 CASSLNWGAGEKLFF TGTGCCAGCAGCTTAAACTGGGGGGCCGGGGAAAAACTGTTTTTT
- TRBJ2-5 - TRBV5-1 CASSFQGGLETQYF TGCGCCAGCAGCTTCCAGGGGGGCTTGGAGACCCAGTACTTC
TRBD1 TRBJ2-7 - TRBV27 CASSLWQGAPLEQYF TGTGCCAGCAGTTTATGGCAGGGGGCGCCTCTCGAGCAGTACTTC
- TRBJ2-3 - TRBV6-1 CASRRDPSDTQYF TGTGCCAGCAGAAGAGATCCCTCAGATACGCAGTATTTT
- TRBJ1-5 - TRBV14 CASSQVPLRRERNQPQHF TGTGCCAGCAGCCAAGTCCCCCTTAGGCGGGAACGCAATCAGCCCCAGCATTTT
TRBD2 TRBJ2-3 - TRBV10-3 CATGLDQDTQYF TGTGCCACCGGACTAGATCAGGATACGCAGTATTTT
- TRBJ2-3 - TRBV7-3 CASSRVSRDTQYF TGTGCCAGCAGCAGGGTTTCCCGGGATACGCAGTATTTT
TRBD2 TRBJ2-3 - TRBV30 CAWSRPPGLAGAIDTQYF TGTGCCTGGAGCCGTCCTCCGGGACTAGCGGGCGCGATAGATACGCAGTATTTT
- TRBJ2-7 - TRBV28 CVSRLNYEQYF TGTGTCAGCAGACTTAACTACGAGCAGTACTTC
TRBD1 TRBJ1-1 few TRBV29-1 CSAKDRDTEAFF TGCAGCGCTAAAGACAGGGATACTGAAGCTTTCTTT
- TRBJ1-1 - TRBV7-6 CASSLALEMNTEAFF TGTGCCAGCAGCTTAGCCCTAGAGATGAACACTGAAGCTTTCTTT
- TRBJ2-2 - TRBV2 CASSEGGDFLRELFF TGTGCCAGCAGTGAGGGCGGGGACTTCCTCAGGGAGCTGTTTTTT
- TRBJ2-2 - TRBV4-3 CASSQERVREWNTGELFF TGCGCCAGCAGCCAAGAGCGAGTACGGGAGTGGAACACCGGGGAGCTGTTTTTT
TRBD2 TRBJ2-3 - TRBV19 CASRRAGVRDTQYF TGTGCCAGTAGGAGGGCGGGAGTGAGGGATACGCAGTATTTT
TRBD1 TRBJ2-3 once TRBV12-5 CASVPSTGDTQYF TGTGCTAGTGTTCCGTCGACAGGGGATACGCAGTATTTT
- TRBJ2-7 - TRBV29-1 CSVGSGGHEQYF TGCAGCGTTGGGAGTGGTGGGCACGAGCAGTACTTC
- TRBJ2-5 once TRBV29-1 CSVDTASSNEQHF TGCAGCGTTGATACGGCTAGCTCGAATGAGCAGCACTTC
- TRBJ2-7 - TRBV30 CAWSGVLPKGEQYF TGTGCCTGGAGTGGAGTTTTGCCAAAAGGGGAGCAGTACTTC
TRBD2 TRBJ2-3 - TRBV6-1 CASSGLAGGTTDTQYF TGTGCCAGCAGTGGACTAGCGGGAGGGACCACAGATACGCAGTATTTT
- TRBJ1-5 - TRBV2 CASKRELTGNQPQHF TGTGCCAGCAAGCGGGAGCTCACTGGCAATCAGCCCCAGCATTTT
- TRBJ1-1 few TRBV9 CASSVRVNTEAFF TGTGCCAGCAGCGTAAGGGTGAACACTGAAGCTTTCTTT
- TRBJ2-2 once TRBV4-1 CASSQDLTAIGRPGELFF TGCGCCAGCAGCCAAGATCTGACAGCTATCGGACGGCCCGGGGAGCTGTTTTTT
- TRBJ2-3 few TRBV30 CAWVDTDTQYF TGTGCCTGGGTCGACACAGATACGCAGTATTTT
TRBD2 TRBJ2-1 - TRBV5-6 CASSSKIAGVSYNEQFF TGTGCCAGCAGCTCCAAAATAGCGGGAGTCTCCTACAATGAGCAGTTCTTC
- TRBJ2-7 - TRBV7-2 CASSLAPDGYEQYF TGCGCCAGCAGCTTAGCCCCCGACGGCTACGAGCAGTACTTC
- TRBJ1-4 many TRBV18 CASSPESQFYEKLFF TGTGCCAGCTCACCCGAGAGTCAGTTCTATGAAAAACTGTTTTTT
- TRBJ1-2 - TRBV25-1 CASSPKFRDVGYTF TGTGCCAGCAGCCCAAAATTTAGGGACGTGGGCTACACCTTC
- TRBJ2-5 - TRBV6-6 CASSYSTPQETQYF TGTGCCAGCAGTTACTCTACTCCACAAGAGACCCAGTACTTC
TRBD1 TRBJ2-7 - TRBV29-1 CSAADRVLSYEQYF TGCAGCGCCGCGGACAGGGTCCTCTCCTACGAGCAGTACTTC
- TRBJ2-4 - TRBV21-1 CASDTGPRHIQYF TGTGCCAGCGATACGGGACCCCGCCACATTCAGTACTTC
- TRBJ2-7 - TRBV5-1 CASSLGGGTNRHEQYF TGCGCCAGCAGCTTGGGGGGAGGGACAAACCGGCACGAGCAGTACTTC
- TRBJ1-5 few TRBV2 CASSDDNQPQHF TGTGCCAGCAGTGACGATAATCAGCCCCAGCATTTT
TRBD1 TRBJ2-1 - TRBV19 CASSSTGGGYNEQFF TGTGCCAGTAGTTCCACAGGGGGCGGTTACAATGAGCAGTTCTTC
- TRBJ2-1 - TRBV28 CASREGNEQFF TGTGCCAGCAGGGAGGGCAATGAGCAGTTCTTC
- TRBJ1-5 few TRBV19 CASSTRPTLWAQHF TGTGCCAGTAGTACGCGGCCTACCTTATGGGCCCAGCATTTT
TRBD2 TRBJ2-1 - TRBV7-8 CASTSSGSSYNEQFF TGTGCCAGCACCAGTAGCGGGAGCTCCTACAATGAGCAGTTCTTC
- TRBJ1-2 - TRBV19 CASSIRQNNGYTF TGTGCCAGTAGTATAAGACAGAATAATGGCTACACCTTC
- TRBJ1-5 - TRBV5-6 CASSLADGISNQPQHF TGTGCCAGCAGCTTGGCGGACGGGATTAGCAATCAGCCCCAGCATTTT
- TRBJ1-1 few TRBV28 CASNGNTEAFF TGTGCCAGCAACGGGAACACTGAAGCTTTCTTT
TRBD2 TRBJ2-1 - TRBV29-1 CSVEDRASGRSEQFF TGCAGCGTTGAAGATAGGGCTAGCGGGAGAAGTGAGCAGTTCTTC
- TRBJ2-7 - TRBV7-4 CASSPHGDEQYF TGTGCCAGCAGCCCCCATGGGGACGAGCAGTACTTC
- TRBJ2-1 few TRBV5-1 CASSLFFPGAYNEQFF TGCGCCAGCAGCTTGTTTTTTCCAGGGGCCTACAATGAGCAGTTCTTC
- TRBJ2-7 - TRBV21-1 CASSSNEQYF TGTGCCAGCAGCAGCAACGAGCAGTACTTC
- TRBJ2-6 - TRBV29-1 CSVVLQGRGANVLTF TGCAGCGTTGTATTACAGGGCCGTGGGGCCAACGTCCTGACTTTC
TRBD2 TRBJ2-2 - TRBV19 CASSIIAGAGELFF TGTGCCAGTAGTATAATAGCGGGAGCCGGGGAGCTGTTTTTT
TRBD1 TRBJ2-2 - TRBV9 CASSAAQGDHTGELFF TGTGCCAGCAGCGCCGCCCAGGGGGATCACACCGGGGAGCTGTTTTTT
- TRBJ2-3 once TRBV28 CASSLGGDTQYF TGTGCCAGCAGCCTTGGGGGGGATACGCAGTATTTT
TRBD1 TRBJ2-3 - TRBV2 CASRQGASTDTQYF TGTGCCAGCAGACAGGGGGCAAGCACAGATACGCAGTATTTT
TRBD1 TRBJ1-2 - TRBV28 CASSPPGQGVGGYTF TGTGCCAGCAGTCCACCGGGACAGGGAGTGGGCGGCTACACCTTC
- TRBJ2-3 - TRBV29-1 CSVESPSLDTQYF TGCAGCGTTGAGTCCCCCTCCCTAGATACGCAGTATTTT
- TRBJ2-3 - TRBV19 CASRGGYGTDTQYF TGTGCCAGTAGGGGCGGATATGGCACAGATACGCAGTATTTT
TRBD1 TRBJ2-5 - TRBV18 CASSPGTGSQETQYF TGTGCCAGCTCACCCGGGACAGGGTCCCAAGAGACCCAGTACTTC
- TRBJ2-2 - TRBV5-1 CASIRDTDTGELFF TGCGCCAGCATCCGGGACACCGACACCGGGGAGCTGTTTTTT
TRBD2 TRBJ2-7 - TRBV7-2 CASSFPSGKYEQYF TGTGCCAGCAGCTTCCCTAGCGGGAAATACGAGCAGTACTTC
TRBD1 TRBJ2-2 - TRBV29-1 CSATGVSNTGELFF TGCAGCGCGACAGGGGTGTCGAACACCGGGGAGCTGTTTTTT
TRBD1 TRBJ1-3 - TRBV4-3 CASSQERFGQGAYTIYF TGCGCCAGCAGCCAAGAAAGGTTCGGACAGGGGGCTTACACCATATATTTT
TRBD2 TRBJ2-3 - TRBV11-2 CASSSLWTGTSANTQYF TGTGCCAGCAGCTCACTTTGGACCGGGACTAGCGCAAATACGCAGTATTTT